This TCR beta chain was captured in a study of blood T cell repertoires in COVID-19. Germline CDR1 and CDR2: SGDLS and YYNGEE. Trimming removed 3 bases at V and 5 bases at J, with 15 bases between. This CDR3 has 14 amino acids. Methods used by the authors: Estimates of nucleated cell counts were drawn from the amplification of reference gene primers. TCRdb's copy holds only in-frame clones and misses some; the assay was immunoSEQ multiplex PCR. V, J and clone size derive from that table, while D and trimming were established from the DNA sequence. The sample lists fewer than 150,000 clones; 85% to 90% were seen once.

The source is a woman aged 40-49 years with acute or convalescent COVID-19. The chain is built from TRBV9 and TRBJ2-7; D may be TRBD2 (7 bases). Sequencing used peripheral blood. CDR3 sequence: CASSGGGALDEQYF. DNA for the CDR3: TGTGCCAGCAGCGGAGGGGGGGCCCTCGACGAGCAGTACTTC. Filled out from reference TRBV9 and TRBJ2-7, the complete variable domain reads DSGVTQTPKHLITATGQRVTLRCSPRSGDLSVYWYQQSLDQGLQFLIQYYNGEERAKGNILERFSAQQFPDLHSELNLSSLELGDSALYFCASSGGGALDEQYFGPGTRLTVT.